The sample holds a few counts of the clone carrying this T cell receptor (beta chain). Its antigen is unidentified. TCRdb ran MiXCR on the reads and lists one entry per CDR3 protein. The sample includes approximately 500,000 distinct CDR3 sequences, 16% of them seen just once. From germline, CDR1 is MNHNS and CDR2 SASEGT. This CDR3 spans 18 amino acids. The V gene lost 6 bases and the J gene lost 2 bases, with 24 bases spanning the gap. The data derive from a study of T cell repertoires in cytomegalovirus infection. Study as a whole: CMV infection plus the matching HLA type was flagged by public TCR beta signatures.

Overall study results and limits: HLA-C-restricted CMV clonotypes gave the most frequent clonotype in two of eight donors. Frequencies of public TCR beta families were cumulated, and this identified carriers of CMV plus the relevant HLA.

The sequence was collected from a human donor in good health (CMV status not recorded). Some clones in this sample may be carry-over from other donors' samples. The chain carries TRBV6-1 and TRBJ2-3; weak D call: TRBD2 (5 bases). The sample was CD8+ T cells from PBMCs. The CDR3 sequence is CASRVSGFEGKYTDTQYF. CDR3 bases: TGTGCCAGCAGGGTCAGTGGGTTTGAGGGCAAGTACACAGATACGCAGTATTTT.